The 27 T cell receptor beta chains below were found in one sample sequenced in a study of cytomegalovirus exposure and HLA in healthy donors. This PCR relied on a set of 60 Vbeta primers and 13 Jbeta primers. Clones were sequenced by immunoSEQ multiplex PCR, and TCRdb holds only the in-frame ones, with some missing. Here the sample spans approximately 200,000 clones, about 81% being singletons. Sequenced material: PBMCs. These TCRs come from a man aged 25-40 years in good health and CMV-seropositive.

The chain couples TRBV9 to TRBJ1-2, with TRBD1 as a possible D gene (5 bases). Per the germline V gene, CDR1 is SGDLS and CDR2 is YYNGEE. The CDR3 length is 13 residues. With 3 bases removed from V and 8 bases from J, the gap between germline ends came to 14 bases. CDR3 in amino acids: CASSGDLIGGYTF. The CDR3 nucleotides are TGTGCCAGCAGCGGGGACTTAATCGGGGGCTACACCTTC.

About this clone itself: One end of the junction fails to match germline, which may point to a read error. The chain couples TRBV7-7 to TRBJ2-3; weak D call: TRBD1 (7 bases). Per germline, CDR1 SSHAT and CDR2 FNYEAQ (reference sequence). The length of the CDR3 is 16 residues. CDR3 sequence (DNA): TGTGCTAGCAGCCGCGGCTCAGGGGGAGGTACAGATACGCAGTATTTT. This translates into CASSRGSGGGTDTQYF. Complete variable domain (other parts from reference TRBV7-7 and TRBJ2-3): GAGVSQSPRYKVTKRGQDVTLRCDPISSHATLYWYQQALGQGPEFLTYFNYEAQPDKSGLPSDRFSAERPEGSISTLTIQRTEQRDSAMYRCASSRGSGGGTDTQYFGPGTRLTVL.

V and J are TRBV9 and TRBJ2-3, with D possibly TRBD2 on 5 matching bases. Germline CDR1 SGDLS, CDR2 YYNGEE. This CDR3 contains 13 residues. V was pared by 7 bases and J by 5 bases, with 14 bases between. The CDR3 DNA sequence: TGTGCCAGCCGGGCCCCGGCGGGAGATACGCAGTATTTT. This sequence encodes CASRAPAGDTQYF.

The chain carries TRBV29-1 and TRBJ2-7, with D perhaps matching TRBD2 (6 bases). Germline lookup yields CDR1 SQVTM and CDR2 ANQGSEA. The V and J ends lost 7 bases and 7 bases respectively, with 29 bases between them. This CDR3 has 16 amino acids. The DNA of the CDR3 is TGCAGCGCAGGAGGGATGGCCGGGACGTGGTCGTTAGAGCAGTACTTC. Encoded protein: CSAGGMAGTWSLEQYF.

This chain joins TRBV5-1 and TRBJ2-5; TRBD1 matches at 8 bases. Germline V gene lookup returns CDR1 SGHRS and CDR2 YFSETQ. The CDR3 covers 16 residues. V lost 0 bases and J lost 1; bases outside the gene matches: 5. The CDR3 sequence is CASSLGGDRLQETQYF. In DNA form, the CDR3 reads TGCGCCAGCAGCTTGGGTGGGGACAGGCTCCAAGAGACCCAGTACTTC. The full variable domain, in which reference TRBV5-1 and TRBJ2-5 provide the parts outside the CDR3, is KAGVTQTPRYLIKTRGQQVTLSCSPISGHRSVSWYQQTPGQGLQFLFEYFSETQRNKGNFPGRFSGRQFSNSRSEMNVSTLELGDSALYLCASSLGGDRLQETQYFGPGTRLLVL.

The chain couples TRBV7-2 to TRBJ2-7, with TRBD1 matching over 9 bases. The CDR3 totals 18 residues. The junction had 12 bases not matched to a gene; V was cut back by 1 base and J by 2 bases. CDR1 and CDR2 from the germline V gene are SGHTA and FQGNSA. CDR3 loop: CASSLVGFGTGSPYEQYF. Here the CDR3 DNA reads TGTGCCAGCAGCTTAGTAGGTTTCGGGACAGGGTCACCCTACGAGCAGTACTTC.

This clone has more than one count but fewer than ten. Other DNA sequences in the sample encode the same CDR3. The V call is TRBV28, the J call TRBJ1-2; D unclear. The germline CDR1 and CDR2 sequences are MDHEN and SYDVKM. CDR3 length: 12 amino acids. Trimming pared 3 bases from V and 1 base from J, leaving 3 bases between. The CDR3 DNA reads as TGTGCCAGCAGTTTGAGTAACTATGGCTACACCTTC. This sequence encodes CASSLSNYGYTF.

This clone came up a few times. Other nucleotide sequences from this sample produce the same CDR3. V gene TRBV9 combines with J gene TRBJ2-5; 9 nucleotides match TRBD2. CDR1 and CDR2 (germline): SGDLS, YYNGEE. J gave up 5 bases and V 0 bases, and 5 bases lay outside the gene matches. The CDR3 contains 15 residues. CDR3: CASSVDSGRGETQYF. The DNA for the CDR3 is TGTGCCAGCAGCGTAGATAGCGGGAGAGGGGAGACCCAGTACTTC.

The chain carries TRBV6-5 and TRBJ2-1; TRBD2 might be the D (7 bases). CDR3 size: 14 residues. Trimming shortened V by 8 bases and J by 8 bases, and 19 bases separated the two germline ends. Germline V gene data show CDR1 as MNHEY and CDR2 as SVGAGI. CDR3: CASLSPGGLDEQFF. In DNA, the CDR3 is TGTGCCAGCCTTTCGCCGGGGGGCTTGGATGAGCAGTTCTTC.

This clone came up a few times. The V and J genes are TRBV27 and TRBJ2-7, with D possibly being TRBD2 (5 bases). V was clipped by 2 bases and J by 4 bases, with 12 bases between them. CDR3 length equals 14 residues. Germline-derived CDR1 and CDR2 are MNHEY and SMNVEV (reference sequence). Written as DNA, the CDR3 is TGTGCCAGCAGTTTAGAGGGTCTGGGGTACGAGCAGTACTTC. Translated, it gives CASSLEGLGYEQYF.

V and J are TRBV7-2 and TRBJ2-5; 11 nucleotides match TRBD2. Germline CDR1 SGHTA, CDR2 FQGNSA. CDR3 length: 19 amino acids. After removal of 3 bases from V and 0 bases from J, the junction contained 12 bases not matched to a gene. The CDR3 is CASSFSGRVEPGYQETQYF. The CDR3 bases are TGTGCCAGCAGCTTTAGCGGGAGGGTTGAACCCGGGTACCAAGAGACCCAGTACTTC.

V and J are TRBV7-8 and TRBJ2-1; a weak D match, TRBD2 (5 bases). The CDR3 has 13 residues. Germline V gene lookup returns CDR1 SGHVS and CDR2 FQNEAQ. V lost 1 base and J 5 bases, leaving 6 bases between the germline ends. The CDR3 nucleotides are TGTGCCAGCAGCTTAGATAGCGACAATGAGCAGTTCTTC. It codes for CASSLDSDNEQFF.

The V call is TRBV19, the J call TRBJ1-2; 7 nucleotides line up with TRBD1. From germline, CDR1 is LNHDA and CDR2 SQIVND (reference sequence). Losses at the gene ends were 5 bases for V and 5 bases for J; bases not matched to a gene: 8. This CDR3 region has 14 residues. Here the CDR3 reads CASSRQGLMYGYTF. The DNA for the CDR3 is TGTGCCAGTAGTCGACAGGGACTGATGTATGGCTACACCTTC.

This rearrangement joins TRBV30 to TRBJ2-1; D unresolved. The CDR3 runs 12 residues. Trimming pared 2 bases from V and 4 bases from J, leaving 6 bases between. The V gene's germline CDR1 is GTSNPN and CDR2 SVGIG (reference sequence). In DNA, the CDR3 is TGTGCCTGGAGTCTTACTTACAATGAGCAGTTCTTC. Translating it yields CAWSLTYNEQFF.

The gene calls are TRBV29-1 and TRBJ2-5, with D possibly being TRBD2 (5 bases). This CDR3 spans 11 amino acids. CDR1 is SQVTM, CDR2 ANQGSEA, per germline. V lost 4 bases and J 6 bases, leaving 9 bases between the germline ends. The CDR3 spells CSVGLSQTQYF. The CDR3, as DNA: TGCAGCGTTGGACTATCCCAGACCCAGTACTTC. Full variable domain (rest looked up from reference TRBV29-1 and TRBJ2-5): SAVISQKPSRDICQRGTSLTIQCQVDSQVTMMFWYRQQPGQSLTLIATANQGSEATYESGFVIDKFPISRPNLTFSTLTVSNMSPEDSSIYLCSVGLSQTQYFGPGTRLLVL.

This clone was seen a single time. The V call is TRBV29-1, the J call TRBJ1-1; D not certain. The CDR3 is 11 residues long. The germline V gene has CDR1 SQVTM and CDR2 ANQGSEA. V was trimmed by 7 bases and J by 4 bases, leaving 10 bases between them. CDR3 coding DNA: TGCAGCGCCCGAATCGGCACTGAAGCTTTCTTT. Amino acid sequence: CSARIGTEAFF.

J is TRBJ2-2 and V is TRBV5-5; TRBD1 matches 7 bases. The CDR3 totals 14 residues. Germline CDR1 SGHKS, CDR2 YYEKEE (reference sequence). Trimming took 5 bases from V and 7 from J; bases not matched to a gene: 8. CDR3 bases: TGTGCCAGCAGAGAGACAGGGAACGGCGGGGAGCTGTTTTTT. This codes for CASRETGNGGELFF. The whole variable domain, filled in from reference TRBV5-5 and TRBJ2-2, reads DAGVTQSPTHLIKTRGQQVTLRCSPISGHKSVSWYQQVLGQGPQFIFQYYEKEERGRGNFPDRFSARQFPNYSSELNVNALLLGDSALYLCASRETGNGGELFFGEGSRLTVL.

The rearrangement links TRBV4-2 to TRBJ2-7, with D tentatively TRBD1 (6 bases). The V end lost 1 base, the J end lost 2 bases, and 12 bases lay between the germline ends. In germline, CDR1 is LGHNA, CDR2 YNFKEQ. This CDR3 spans 15 amino acids. The CDR3 nucleotides read TGTGCCAGCAGCCAAGTCGTGACAGGACCCTACGAGCAGTACTTC. Translated: CASSQVVTGPYEQYF.

This chain joins TRBV7-3 and TRBJ1-3; D is ambiguous. There are 15 residues in the CDR3. The ends were cut back, 3 bases at V and 0 bases at J, with 9 bases in the middle. CDR1 SGHTA and CDR2 FQGTGA come from the germline V gene. CDR3 residues: CASSLTGSSGNTIYF. The CDR3 nucleotides are TGTGCCAGCAGCTTGACGGGAAGCTCTGGAAACACCATATATTTT.

This chain connects TRBV9 to TRBJ2-1; 7 bases fit TRBD2. This CDR3 contains 16 residues. Germline assignment: CDR1 SGDLS and CDR2 YYNGEE. Trimming took 0 bases from V and 0 from J; bases not matched to a gene: 3. The DNA for the CDR3 is TGTGCCAGCAGCGTAGGGGGACTAAGCTCCTACAATGAGCAGTTCTTC. Encoded protein: CASSVGGLSSYNEQFF. The full variable domain, completed using reference TRBV9 and TRBJ2-1, is DSGVTQTPKHLITATGQRVTLRCSPRSGDLSVYWYQQSLDQGLQFLIQYYNGEERAKGNILERFSAQQFPDLHSELNLSSLELGDSALYFCASSVGGLSSYNEQFFGPGTRLTVL.

This clone occurred a few times. The rearrangement joins TRBV4-1 to TRBJ1-1, with D tentatively TRBD1 (6 bases). The V gene lost 0 bases and the J gene lost 1 base, with 9 bases spanning the gap. The CDR3 covers 15 residues. Germline-derived CDR1 and CDR2 are MGHRA and YSYEKL. CDR3 nucleotide sequence: TGCGCCAGCAGCCAAGAAGCCAGGGGGAACACTGAAGCTTTCTTT. Protein sequence: CASSQEARGNTEAFF.

The chain employs TRBV7-9 and TRBJ2-7; D possibly corresponds to TRBD1 (6 bases). CDR3 length: 15 amino acids. Trimming removed 4 bases at V and 5 bases at J, with 18 bases between. CDR1 SEHNR and CDR2 FQNEAQ come from the germline V gene (reference sequence). CDR3 sequence (DNA): TGTGCCAGCAGCTCCCAAGGGGGTTTGGGGAACGAGCAGTACTTC. Residues: CASSSQGGLGNEQYF.

The V gene is TRBV18, the J gene TRBJ1-1; D may be TRBD1 (5 bases). CDR1 is KGHSH, CDR2 LQKENI, per germline. This CDR3 region has 15 residues. V was cut by 3 bases and J by 1 base, with 12 bases left in between. Here the CDR3 DNA reads TGTGCCAGCTCACCGGCCGTGGGGCGGAACACTGAAGCTTTCTTT. Its protein product is CASSPAVGRNTEAFF.

The V call is TRBV28, the J call TRBJ2-5, with TRBD2 identical over 10 bases. In germline, CDR1 is MDHEN, CDR2 SYDVKM. V was clipped by 8 bases and J by 10 bases; unmatched bases: 10. The CDR3 has 13 amino acids. The CDR3 bases are TGTGCCAGCGGGCTAGCGGGAGAAAGAGGCCAGTACTTC. Translated, it gives CASGLAGERGQYF.

The chain uses TRBV7-2 and TRBJ1-1, with D maybe TRBD1 (6 bases). CDR3 size: 11 residues. V was trimmed by 5 bases and J by 8 bases, leaving 9 bases between them. The germline gives CDR1 SGHTA, CDR2 FQGNSA. CDR3 DNA: TGTGCCAGCAGCACTCAGGGGGAAGCTTTCTTT. It translates to CASSTQGEAFF.

As to this clone: At one end, the junction sequence differs from germline, possibly due to a read error. The chain couples TRBV7-9 to TRBJ2-2; D possibly corresponds to TRBD2 (6 bases). The CDR3 totals 15 residues. CDR1 SEHNR and CDR2 FQNEAQ come from the germline V gene (reference sequence). The CDR3 region is CSSSSQRVNTGELFF. The CDR3 nucleotides are TGTTCCAGCAGCTCCCAGCGGGTTAACACCGGGGAGCTGTTTTTT.

This clone occurred a few times. The rearrangement joins TRBV9 to TRBJ2-6; possible D gene TRBD1, 5 bases. CDR1 SGDLS and CDR2 YYNGEE come from the germline V gene. The CDR3 is made up of 15 amino acids. Between the trimmed V and J ends, which lost 4 bases and 0 bases, there was a span of 8 bases. CDR3 DNA: TGTGCCAGCAGCCGCGACAGCTCTGGGGCCAACGTCCTGACTTTC. Protein product: CASSRDSSGANVLTF.